This T cell receptor (beta chain) comes out of a study of cytomegalovirus exposure and HLA in healthy donors. The study ran its PCR with 60 Vbeta and 13 Jbeta primers. Sequencing used immunoSEQ multiplex PCR; TCRdb keeps in-frame clones, though not all of them. The sample contains roughly 130,000 clones, approximately 8.8% of which appear only once. This clone was seen a handful of times. At one end, the junction sequence differs from germline, possibly due to a read error. The CDR3 spans 13 residues. From germline, CDR1 is SGHNT and CDR2 YYREEE (reference sequence). The clonotype comes from a man aged 40-49 years in good health and CMV-seronegative. This chain links TRBV5-4 with TRBJ1-3; tentatively, D is TRBD1 (6 bases). Sequenced material: PBMCs. CDR3 DNA sequence: TGTGCCAGCAGTTCCGAACGACAGGTTCCAGATCTTTTT. Encoded protein: CASSSERQVPDLF.